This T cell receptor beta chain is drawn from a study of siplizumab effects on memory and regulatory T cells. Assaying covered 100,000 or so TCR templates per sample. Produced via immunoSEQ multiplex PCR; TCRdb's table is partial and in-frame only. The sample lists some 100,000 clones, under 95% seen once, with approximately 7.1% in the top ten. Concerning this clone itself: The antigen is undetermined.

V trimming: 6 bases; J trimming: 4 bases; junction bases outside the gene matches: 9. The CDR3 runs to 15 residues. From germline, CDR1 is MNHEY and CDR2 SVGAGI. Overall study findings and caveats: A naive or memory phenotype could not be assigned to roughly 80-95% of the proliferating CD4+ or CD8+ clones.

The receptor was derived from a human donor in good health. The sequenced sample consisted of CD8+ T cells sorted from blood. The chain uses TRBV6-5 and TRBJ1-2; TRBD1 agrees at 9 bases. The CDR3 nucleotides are TGTGCCAGCAGCTTAGGGACAGGGATCGGCTATGGCTACACCTTC. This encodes CASSLGTGIGYGYTF.